The 20 T cell receptor beta chains below all came from one sample that was sequenced in a study of blood T cell repertoires in COVID-19. Profiled with immunoSEQ multiplex PCR; TCRdb holds only in-frame clones, not every one. The table includes 35,000 to 50,000 clones, roughly 80% detected once. Sequencing input: peripheral blood. The receptors shown here come from a human donor with acute or convalescent COVID-19. The donor label of this sample is uncertain.

The chain carries TRBV19 and TRBJ2-7; D is perhaps TRBD2 (5 bases). V was clipped by 6 bases and J by 6 bases, with 18 bases between them. Germline CDR1 is LNHDA and CDR2 is SQIVND (reference sequence). This CDR3 contains 14 residues. The CDR3 region has the DNA TGTGCCAGTAGCAGGTACCGGGGATTCGGCGAGCAGTACTTC. It translates to CASSRYRGFGEQYF.

This chain uses TRBV27 with TRBJ2-2; TRBD2 agrees at 13 bases. Losses at the gene ends were 5 bases for V and 5 bases for J; bases not matched to a gene: 8. Germline loops: CDR1 MNHEY, CDR2 SMNVEV (reference sequence). The CDR3 loop spans 17 amino acids. CDR3 sequence reads: CASSILAGGPSTGELFF. Written as DNA, the CDR3 is TGTGCCAGCAGTATACTAGCGGGAGGGCCGAGTACCGGGGAGCTGTTTTTT.

This sequence joins TRBV11-2 and TRBJ2-7; TRBD1 matches at 8 bases. The CDR3 extends over 15 amino acids. Germline V gene sequence: CDR1 SGHAT, CDR2 FQNNGV. The ends lost 3 bases at V and 2 bases at J; junction bases unmatched: 6. CDR3 bases: TGTGCCAGCAGCTTTGGGACAGGACCGACCTACGAGCAGTACTTC. Residues: CASSFGTGPTYEQYF.

This clone was seen just once. CDR3 in DNA: TGTGCCAGCATGGGGACAGGCCGCGAGACCCAGTACTTC. Amino acids: CASMGTGRETQYF. The chain employs TRBV2 and TRBJ2-5, with TRBD1 identical over 8 bases. CDR3 length equals 13 residues. Germline values: CDR1 SNHLY, CDR2 FYNNEI. V trimming: 7 bases; J trimming: 5 bases; junction bases outside the gene matches: 6.

This sequence joins TRBV7-3 and TRBJ2-3; TRBD2 matches at 9 bases. CDR1 SGHTA and CDR2 FQGTGA come from the germline V gene. V shed 3 bases and J 4 bases; nucleotides not matched to a gene: 5. This CDR3 contains 15 residues. The CDR3 coding sequence is TGTGCCAGCAGCTTCAAAGGCGGGGGGGCAGATACGCAGTATTTT. Residues: CASSFKGGGADTQYF.

This chain connects TRBV7-2 to TRBJ1-5, with D uncertain. The CDR3 has 14 residues. V gave up 7 bases and J gave up 3 bases, with 13 bases separating them. Germline V gene sequence: CDR1 SGHTA, CDR2 FQGNSA. The CDR3 sequence: CASTLERTNQPQHF. CDR3 in DNA: TGTGCCAGCACCCTTGAGCGCACCAATCAGCCCCAGCATTTT.

The CDR3 is CASSLGGQGMDSNQPQHF. CDR3 nucleotide sequence: TGTGCCAGCAGCTTGGGTGGACAGGGAATGGATAGCAATCAGCCCCAGCATTTT. The chain employs TRBV5-4 and TRBJ1-5; TRBD1 agrees at 8 bases. The trim removed 0 bases at V and 0 bases at J, leaving 8 bases unmatched. CDR3 size: 18 residues. Germline V CDR1 and CDR2: SGHNT, YYREEE (reference sequence).

The V call is TRBV10-3, the J call TRBJ1-6, with TRBD1 matching 8 bases. The CDR3 consists of 14 residues. Germline V gene data show CDR1 as ENHRY and CDR2 as SYGVKD. The V and J ends lost 3 bases and 10 bases, in that order; junction bases with no gene match: 5. CDR3 loop: CAISESGGRSPLHF. DNA of the CDR3: TGTGCCATCAGTGAATCAGGGGGCCGATCACCCCTCCACTTT.

The chain links TRBV28 to TRBJ1-5; 7 bases are shared with TRBD1. There are 18 residues in the CDR3. V shed 5 bases and J 2 bases; nucleotides not matched to a gene: 15. The germline V gene has CDR1 MDHEN and CDR2 SYDVKM. This CDR3 reads CASSGTGQFHGGNQPQHF. CDR3 sequence (DNA): TGTGCCAGCAGTGGCACGGGACAGTTCCATGGGGGCAATCAGCCCCAGCATTTT.

The V and J genes are TRBV4-2 and TRBJ1-4, with 11 bases lining up with TRBD1. The CDR3 contains 15 residues. Losses at the gene ends were 1 base for V and 7 bases for J; bases not matched to a gene: 2. CDR1 and CDR2 from the germline V gene are LGHNA and YNFKEQ. The CDR3, as DNA: TGTGCCAGCAGCCAAGTGGGGACAGGGGGTGAAAAACTGTTTTTT. Its translation: CASSQVGTGGEKLFF.

The V call is TRBV14, the J call TRBJ2-3, with 7 bases lining up with TRBD2. The CDR3 spans 15 residues. Germline CDR1 SGHDN, CDR2 FVKESK. J was trimmed by 3 bases and V by 2 bases; bases with no gene match: 5. The DNA for the CDR3 is TGTGCCAGCAGCCAACTGGCGGGGGATACAGATACGCAGTATTTT. Its translation is CASSQLAGDTDTQYF.

CDR3 residues: CASSLTEETQYF. In DNA form, the CDR3 reads TGTGCCAGCAGCCTGACGGAGGAGACCCAGTACTTC. V gene TRBV11-2 combines with J gene TRBJ2-5; D uncertain. Germline CDR1 is SGHAT and CDR2 is FQNNGV. The CDR3 is made up of 12 amino acids. V gave up 5 bases and J gave up 5 bases, with 9 bases separating them.

J is TRBJ1-1 and V is TRBV7-8; weak D call: TRBD1 (5 bases). V lost 1 base and J lost 4, with 10 bases in between. Germline loops: CDR1 SGHVS, CDR2 FQNEAQ. CDR3 length: 14 residues. CDR3 sequence: CASSLVQGGTEAFF. The CDR3 nucleotides read TGTGCCAGCAGCTTAGTGCAGGGAGGCACTGAAGCTTTCTTT. Full variable domain (remainder filled in from reference TRBV7-8 and TRBJ1-1): GAGVSQSPRYKVAKRGQDVALRCDPISGHVSLFWYQQALGQGPEFLTYFQNEAQLDKSGLPSDRFFAERPEGSVSTLKIQRTQQEDSAVYLCASSLVQGGTEAFFGQGTRLTVV.

J is TRBJ1-2 and V is TRBV27; TRBD1 is a possible D gene (6 bases). Per germline, CDR1 MNHEY and CDR2 SMNVEV (reference sequence). V gave up 5 bases and J gave up 2 bases, with 15 bases separating them. This CDR3 is built from 15 residues. Here the CDR3 reads CASSAYRVGNYGYTF. Here the CDR3 DNA reads TGTGCCAGCAGTGCATACAGGGTAGGGAACTATGGCTACACCTTC.

V gene TRBV29-1 combines with J gene TRBJ1-1; a possible D gene is TRBD1 (6 bases). Germline loops: CDR1 SQVTM, CDR2 ANQGSEA. Trimming stripped 6 bases from V and 2 bases from J, with 13 bases between. The CDR3 is 13 residues long. The chain's CDR3 is CSVGGAVNTEAFF. As DNA, the CDR3 is TGCAGCGTCGGGGGGGCGGTAAACACTGAAGCTTTCTTT.

The chain is built from TRBV19 and TRBJ1-2; D gene unclear. The germline V and J ends were trimmed by 6 bases and 2 bases, with 7 bases remaining between them. CDR1 is LNHDA, CDR2 SQIVND, per germline (reference sequence). The CDR3 spans 12 residues. CDR3 residues: CASRRANYGYTF. The CDR3 DNA is TGTGCCAGTAGGAGGGCGAACTATGGCTACACCTTC.

The chain carries TRBV6-2 or TRBV6-3 and TRBJ2-6; TRBD1 is a possible D gene (6 bases). This CDR3 is 19 amino acids long. V was shortened by 0 bases and J by 3 bases, with 18 bases between the two germline ends. Looked up from germline, CDR1 is MNHEY and CDR2 is SVGEGT. CDR3 region: CASSYSTRTQGFGANVLTF. Written as DNA, the CDR3 is TGTGCCAGCAGTTACTCGACGCGGACACAGGGATTTGGGGCCAACGTCCTGACTTTC.

The chain joins TRBV4-3 to TRBJ1-4; D is possibly TRBD1 (5 bases). The CDR3 runs 15 residues. The germline V gene encodes CDR1 LGHNA and CDR2 YSLEER. V gave up 0 bases and J gave up 6 bases, with 11 bases separating them. The chain's CDR3 is CASSQDRRGDEKLFF. CDR3 bases: TGCGCCAGCAGCCAAGATAGAAGGGGTGATGAAAAACTGTTTTTT.

The chain carries TRBV5-1 and TRBJ2-5, with 7 bases that match TRBD2. J was trimmed by 0 bases and V by 3 bases; bases with no gene match: 2. Germline V gives CDR1 SGHRS, CDR2 YFSETQ. The CDR3 has 14 amino acids. The CDR3 protein is CASSWSGDQETQYF. CDR3 DNA: TGCGCCAGCAGCTGGAGCGGGGACCAAGAGACCCAGTACTTC.

This chain uses TRBV6-1 with TRBJ1-5; no reliable D call. Germline CDR1 reads MNHNS; CDR2 reads SASEGT. This CDR3 has 16 residues. Trimming removed 2 bases at V and 0 bases at J, with 11 bases between. The CDR3 reads CASSERRSASNQPQHF. The CDR3 coding sequence is TGTGCCAGCAGTGAAAGGAGGTCCGCTAGCAATCAGCCCCAGCATTTT.